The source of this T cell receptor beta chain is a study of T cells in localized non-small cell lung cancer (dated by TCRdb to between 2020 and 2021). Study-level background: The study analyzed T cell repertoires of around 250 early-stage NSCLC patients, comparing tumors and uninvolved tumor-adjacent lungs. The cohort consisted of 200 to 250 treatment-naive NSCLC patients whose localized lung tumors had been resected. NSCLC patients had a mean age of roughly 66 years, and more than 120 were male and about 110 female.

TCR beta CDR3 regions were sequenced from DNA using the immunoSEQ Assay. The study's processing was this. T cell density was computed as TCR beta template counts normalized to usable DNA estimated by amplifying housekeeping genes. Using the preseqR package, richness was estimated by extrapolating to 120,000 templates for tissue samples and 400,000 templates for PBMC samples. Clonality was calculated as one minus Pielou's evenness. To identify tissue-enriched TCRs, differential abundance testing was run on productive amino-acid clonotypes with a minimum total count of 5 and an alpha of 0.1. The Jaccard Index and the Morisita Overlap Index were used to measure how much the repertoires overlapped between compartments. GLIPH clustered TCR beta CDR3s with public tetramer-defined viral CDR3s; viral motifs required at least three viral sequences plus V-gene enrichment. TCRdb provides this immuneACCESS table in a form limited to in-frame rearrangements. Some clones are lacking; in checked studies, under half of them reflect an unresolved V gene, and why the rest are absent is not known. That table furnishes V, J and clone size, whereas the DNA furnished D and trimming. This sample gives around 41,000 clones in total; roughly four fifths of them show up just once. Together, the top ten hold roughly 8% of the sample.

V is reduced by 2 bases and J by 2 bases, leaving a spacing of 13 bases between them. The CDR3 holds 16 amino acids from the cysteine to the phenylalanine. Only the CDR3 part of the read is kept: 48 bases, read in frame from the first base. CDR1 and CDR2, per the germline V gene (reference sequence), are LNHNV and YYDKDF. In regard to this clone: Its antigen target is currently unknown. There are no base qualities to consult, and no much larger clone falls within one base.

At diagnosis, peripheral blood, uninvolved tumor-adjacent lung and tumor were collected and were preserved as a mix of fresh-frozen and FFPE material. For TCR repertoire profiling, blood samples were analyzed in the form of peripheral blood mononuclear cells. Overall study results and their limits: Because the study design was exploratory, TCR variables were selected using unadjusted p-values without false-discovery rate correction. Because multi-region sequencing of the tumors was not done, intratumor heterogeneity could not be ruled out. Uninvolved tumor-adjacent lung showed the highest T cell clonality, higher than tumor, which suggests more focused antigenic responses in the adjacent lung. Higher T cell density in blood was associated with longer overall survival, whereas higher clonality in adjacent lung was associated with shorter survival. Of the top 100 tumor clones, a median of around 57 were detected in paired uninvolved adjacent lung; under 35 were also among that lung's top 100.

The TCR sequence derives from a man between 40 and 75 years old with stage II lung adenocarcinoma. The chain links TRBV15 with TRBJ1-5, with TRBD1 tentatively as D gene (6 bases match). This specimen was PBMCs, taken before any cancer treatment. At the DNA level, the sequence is TGTGCCACCAGCAGATACAGGGAGATGGGCAATCAGCCCCAGCATTTT. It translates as CATSRYREMGNQPQHF.